The T cell receptor (beta chain) described here comes from a study of T cell responses to AZD1222 COVID-19 vaccine. The CDR3 contains 16 residues. In germline, CDR1 is LNHDA, CDR2 SQIVND (reference sequence). Trimming took off 3 bases at V and 3 bases at J, with 17 bases between the two ends. The repertoire was sequenced with immunoSEQ multiplex PCR; TCRdb's copy has only in-frame clones and lacks some. The sample records 90,000 to 130,000 clones, 81% being singletons. This chain links TRBV19 with TRBJ1-1; D is unclear. This specimen consisted of peripheral blood, obtained on day 0 of AZD1222 vaccination. The receptor comes from an adult in good health. Written as DNA, the CDR3 is TGTGCCAGTAGTATTAAACGGCGTTTAACTTACACTGAAGCTTTCTTT. Translating it yields CASSIKRRLTYTEAFF.